The 26 T cell receptor beta chains reported below all come from one sample, sequenced in a study of T-cell reconstitution after alpha-beta-depleted transplantation in children. Unique molecular identifiers tagged the TCRbeta library. A single record per CDR3 protein comes from TCRdb applying MiXCR to the PCR reads. The table shows over 150,000 distinct CDR3 sequences, with 8.5% to 14% occurring only once. The starting material was PBMCs, obtained before TCRalphabeta/CD19-depleted stem cell transplant. These TCRs come from a boy between 2 and 10 years old with acute myeloid leukemia, due to receive a stem cell transplant.

This clonotype was counted ten times or more. The chain is built from TRBV7-2 and TRBJ2-1; D is undetermined. Trimming removed 1 base from V and 7 bases from J, with 8 bases in between. This CDR3 is built from 13 residues. Looked up from germline, CDR1 is SGHTA and CDR2 is FQGNSA. The CDR3 here is CASSLERMNEQFF. In DNA form, the CDR3 reads TGTGCCAGCAGCTTAGAACGCATGAATGAGCAGTTCTTC.

This clonotype was observed at least ten times. The rearrangement links TRBV4-2 to TRBJ2-1; either TRBD1 or TRBD2 may supply D (7 bases each). V gave up 3 bases and J gave up 4 bases, with 19 bases separating them. Germline V lookup: CDR1 LGHNA, CDR2 YNFKEQ. This CDR3 comprises 17 residues. CDR3 DNA: TGTGCCAGCAGCCAGGGCAGGGGGGGGGGTGAATACAATGAGCAGTTCTTC. This translates into CASSQGRGGGEYNEQFF.

This clonotype has at least ten counts. This sequence joins TRBV24-1 and TRBJ2-1, with TRBD2 as a possible D gene (5 bases). The V gene's germline CDR1 is KGHDR and CDR2 SFDVKD. The CDR3 loop spans 15 amino acids. Trimming took 5 bases from V and 4 from J, leaving 14 bases between them. CDR3 amino acids: CATSGTASPYNEQFF. CDR3 DNA: TGTGCCACCAGTGGAACGGCTAGCCCTTACAATGAGCAGTTCTTC.

This clonotype was counted at least ten times. The chain uses TRBV18 and TRBJ2-1; TRBD1 aligns across 10 bases. This CDR3 is built from 15 residues. V was clipped by 6 bases and J by 7 bases; unmatched bases: 9. Germline CDR1 is KGHSH and CDR2 is LQKENI. The CDR3 here is CASSPPGQGLNEQFF. DNA of the CDR3: TGTGCCAGCTCCCCCCCGGGACAGGGGTTGAATGAGCAGTTCTTC.

In this sample, this clonotype turned up many times. The chain uses TRBV5-1 and TRBJ1-5, with D tentatively TRBD1 (6 bases). The CDR3 is 15 amino acids. Germline V gene sequence: CDR1 SGHRS, CDR2 YFSETQ. The germline V and J ends were trimmed by 0 bases and 2 bases, with 9 bases remaining between them. The CDR3 DNA follows: TGCGCCAGCAGCTTGGAGGGGGTGGGCAATCAGCCCCAGCATTTT. Encoded protein: CASSLEGVGNQPQHF. The full variable domain, in which reference TRBV5-1 and TRBJ1-5 provide the parts outside the CDR3, is KAGVTQTPRYLIKTRGQQVTLSCSPISGHRSVSWYQQTPGQGLQFLFEYFSETQRNKGNFPGRFSGRQFSNSRSEMNVSTLELGDSALYLCASSLEGVGNQPQHFGDGTRLSIL.

This clonotype has ten or more counts. J is TRBJ2-3 and V is TRBV15; 7 bases are a match to TRBD1. V shed 0 bases and J 4 bases; nucleotides not matched to a gene: 10. There are 17 residues in the CDR3. Germline CDR1 LNHNV, CDR2 YYDKDF (reference sequence). The CDR3 DNA follows: TGTGCCACCAGCAGAGATAAGGGGACAGACGATGCAGATACGCAGTATTTT. Protein sequence: CATSRDKGTDDADTQYF.

This clonotype was counted at least ten times. This chain joins TRBV29-1 and TRBJ2-5, with 7 bases lining up with TRBD2. The germline V gene encodes CDR1 SQVTM and CDR2 ANQGSEA. The CDR3 runs 14 residues. With V trimmed by 7 bases and J by 7 bases, 15 bases remained unmatched. CDR3 sequence: CSGHPIAGTGTQYF. CDR3 nucleotides: TGCAGCGGTCACCCTATAGCGGGTACGGGGACCCAGTACTTC.

This clonotype has ten or more counts. The chain is built from TRBV6-5 and TRBJ2-7, with D tentatively TRBD2 (5 bases). V was clipped by 2 bases and J by 3 bases, with 20 bases between them. The CDR3 length is 17 residues. The germline V gene has CDR1 MNHEY and CDR2 SVGAGI. The CDR3 bases are TGTGCCAGCAGTTACCGGGGTGGGCTAGTAGGTGTCTACGAGCAGTACGTC. This gives the protein CASSYRGGLVGVYEQYV.

This clonotype was counted ten times or more. The J gene is TRBJ2-1, the V gene TRBV7-2; possible D gene TRBD1, 6 bases. The CDR3 is made up of 14 amino acids. Germline V CDR1 and CDR2: SGHTA, FQGNSA. The ends were cut back, 5 bases at V and 4 bases at J, with 12 bases in the middle. As DNA, the CDR3 is TGTGCCAGCAGCGTATCGGGACAATACAATGAGCAGTTCTTC. Amino acid sequence: CASSVSGQYNEQFF.

This clonotype was counted ten times or more. The rearrangement links TRBV29-1 to TRBJ1-1; D possibly corresponds to TRBD1 (5 bases). The CDR3 runs to 12 residues. The germline CDR1 and CDR2 sequences are SQVTM and ANQGSEA. Trimming cost V 7 bases and J 5 bases, with 14 bases left between them. CDR3 sequence (DNA): TGCAGCGCTCGAGGTGGGGGGACTGAAGCTTTCTTT. Encoded protein: CSARGGGTEAFF.

In its sample, this clonotype was seen many times. The V and J genes are TRBV6-6 and TRBJ2-7; possible D gene TRBD2, 6 bases. This CDR3 spans 13 amino acids. Trimming took off 8 bases at V and 1 base at J, with 12 bases between the two ends. CDR1 is MNHNY and CDR2 is SVGAGI in the germline V gene (reference sequence). In DNA, the CDR3 is TGTGCCAGCTCACTGGGACTGTCCTACGAGCAGTACTTC. Translated: CASSLGLSYEQYF.

This clonotype has at least ten counts. The CDR3 sequence: CASSQDKDSYEQYF. CDR3 bases: TGTGCCAGCAGCCAAGATAAGGACTCCTACGAGCAGTACTTC. The V call is TRBV3-1, the J call TRBJ2-7; D is unclear. The CDR3 runs 14 residues. Trimming took off 0 bases at V and 0 bases at J, with 6 bases between the two ends. Germline V gives CDR1 LGHDT, CDR2 YNNKEL (reference sequence).

This clonotype has at least ten counts. This chain joins TRBV27 and TRBJ1-2, with a possible D match to TRBD1 (5 bases). Trimming shortened V by 8 bases and J by 6 bases, and 19 bases separated the two germline ends. Germline lookup yields CDR1 MNHEY and CDR2 SMNVEV (reference sequence). CDR3 length equals 14 residues. CDR3 coding DNA: TGTGCCAGCCTGAAATTGGGGGAAGATAATGGCTACACCTTC. Translated, it gives CASLKLGEDNGYTF.

The chain combines TRBV7-9 with TRBJ1-1, with D unclear. Germline CDR1 SEHNR, CDR2 FQNEAQ (reference sequence). Trimming removed 1 base at V and 2 bases at J, with 8 bases between. This CDR3 has 14 amino acids. The CDR3 here is CASSLVISNTEAFF. DNA for the CDR3: TGTGCCAGCAGCTTAGTTATTAGTAACACTGAAGCTTTCTTT.

The chain links TRBV20-1 to TRBJ1-6, with D unclear. There are 17 residues in the CDR3. V lost 2 bases to trimming and J lost 6 bases, with 20 bases between them. Looked up from germline, CDR1 is DFQATT and CDR2 is SNEGSKA (reference sequence). The CDR3 nucleotides read TGCAGTGCTAGAAAACTCATGACGGGCGATTCTAATTCACCCCTCCACTTT. It yields the protein CSARKLMTGDSNSPLHF.

This clonotype was seen ten or more times. V gene TRBV20-1 combines with J gene TRBJ2-7; 7 nucleotides match TRBD1. Germline V lookup: CDR1 DFQATT, CDR2 SNEGSKA (reference sequence). J was trimmed by 2 bases and V by 1 base; bases with no gene match: 8. The length of the CDR3 is 15 residues. CDR3 sequence (DNA): TGCAGTGCTAGAGTTCCTACCGGGACAGCCTACGAGCAGTACTTC. This sequence encodes CSARVPTGTAYEQYF.

This clonotype was counted many times. The rearrangement joins TRBV10-3 to TRBJ2-7; tentative D call: TRBD2 (6 bases). Germline CDR1 and CDR2: ENHRY and SYGVKD. CDR3 length: 12 residues. V was pared by 6 bases and J by 5 bases, with 11 bases between. The CDR3 protein is CAIRGREDEQYF. The CDR3 bases are TGTGCCATCAGGGGCAGGGAGGACGAGCAGTACTTC.

This clonotype has ten or more counts. The V gene is TRBV20-1, the J gene TRBJ2-3, with TRBD2 matching over 12 bases. V was pared by 3 bases and J by 0 bases, with 10 bases of the junction left unmatched. The CDR3 is made up of 18 amino acids. Germline CDR1 DFQATT, CDR2 SNEGSKA (reference sequence). CDR3 loop: CSASATSGRSPSTDTQYF. The CDR3 DNA reads as TGCAGTGCTAGTGCAACTAGCGGGAGGTCCCCTAGCACAGATACGCAGTATTTT.

This clonotype was observed at least ten times. The rearrangement joins TRBV12-3 or TRBV12-4 to TRBJ1-5; TRBD1 matches at 7 bases. V trimming: 8 bases; J trimming: 6 bases; junction bases outside the gene matches: 7. The CDR3 totals 13 residues. CDR3 DNA: TGTGCCAGCGGCGGACAGGAGGGTCAGCCCCAGCATTTT. As protein: CASGGQEGQPQHF.

The chain uses TRBV19 and TRBJ1-1; D is possibly TRBD1 (6 bases). Trimming removed 6 bases from V and 4 bases from J, with 24 bases in between. Germline CDR1 reads LNHDA; CDR2 reads SQIVND (reference sequence). The CDR3 sequence is 17 residues long. The CDR3 reads CASRSVLSPGESTEAFF. The CDR3 DNA reads as TGTGCCAGTAGATCCGTTCTCAGTCCAGGGGAAAGCACTGAAGCTTTCTTT. The complete variable domain, with remaining parts taken from reference TRBV19 and TRBJ1-1, reads DGGITQSPKYLFRKEGQNVTLSCEQNLNHDAMYWYRQDPGQGLRLIYYSQIVNDFQKGDIAEGYSVSREKKESFPLTVTSAQKNPTAFYLCASRSVLSPGESTEAFFGQGTRLTVV.

This clonotype was seen many times. The gene calls are TRBV5-5 and TRBJ2-3; a possible D gene is TRBD2 (7 bases). This CDR3 contains 15 residues. Germline CDR1 and CDR2: SGHKS and YYEKEE (reference sequence). The ends were cut back, 0 bases at V and 8 bases at J, with 16 bases in the middle. CDR3 DNA: TGTGCCAGCAGCTTGGGTAGTACGGGGGGCGTTACGCAGTATTTT. It encodes CASSLGSTGGVTQYF. Full variable domain (outside the CDR3, taken from reference TRBV5-5 and TRBJ2-3): DAGVTQSPTHLIKTRGQQVTLRCSPISGHKSVSWYQQVLGQGPQFIFQYYEKEERGRGNFPDRFSARQFPNYSSELNVNALLLGDSALYLCASSLGSTGGVTQYFGPGTRLTVL.

Comments on this clonotype: This clone may be a read error of a much larger clone one base away. The chain uses TRBV12-3 or TRBV12-4 and TRBJ1-5; D is undetermined. The length of the CDR3 is 14 residues. This CDR3 is CASSADGVNEPQHF. The CDR3 nucleotides read TGTGCCAGCAGCGCGGACGGAGTCAATGAGCCCCAGCATTTT.

This clonotype was picked up many times. This chain joins TRBV7-9 and TRBJ1-1; no reliable D call. V shed 3 bases and J shed 1 base, with 9 bases lying between them. Germline V gene data show CDR1 as SEHNR and CDR2 as FQNEAQ (reference sequence). This CDR3 has 14 residues. CDR3: CASSLLDGNTEAFF. The CDR3 DNA reads TGTGCCAGCAGCTTGTTAGACGGGAACACTGAAGCTTTCTTT.

The table lists this clonotype with many counts. V is TRBV12-3 or TRBV12-4 and J is TRBJ2-1; 10 bases are a match to TRBD1. The junction had 8 bases not matched to a gene; V was cut back by 3 bases and J by 0 bases. There are 18 residues in the CDR3. The chain's CDR3 is CASSFGTGAISSYNEQFF. CDR3 DNA: TGTGCCAGCAGTTTTGGGACAGGGGCTATAAGCTCCTACAATGAGCAGTTCTTC.

This clonotype was recorded many times. The chain joins TRBV20-1 to TRBJ1-2; D not certain. Trimming removed 3 bases from V and 4 bases from J, with 9 bases in between. The CDR3 contains 12 residues. Germline V gene lookup returns CDR1 DFQATT and CDR2 SNEGSKA (reference sequence). As DNA, the CDR3 is TGCAGTGCTAGGCCTCGGGGCTATGGCTACACCTTC. Its translation: CSARPRGYGYTF.

This clonotype was recorded at least ten times. V and J are TRBV4-3 and TRBJ2-3; 10 bases match TRBD2. The CDR3 has 22 residues. The V segment lost 4 bases and the J segment 0 bases; nucleotides outside the gene matches: 22. Per the germline V gene, CDR1 is LGHNA and CDR2 is YSLEER. The CDR3 here is CASSLSLRRLAGAIHSTDTQYF. In DNA form, the CDR3 reads TGCGCCAGCAGCCTCAGTCTTCGAAGGCTAGCGGGGGCGATTCACAGCACAGATACGCAGTATTTT.